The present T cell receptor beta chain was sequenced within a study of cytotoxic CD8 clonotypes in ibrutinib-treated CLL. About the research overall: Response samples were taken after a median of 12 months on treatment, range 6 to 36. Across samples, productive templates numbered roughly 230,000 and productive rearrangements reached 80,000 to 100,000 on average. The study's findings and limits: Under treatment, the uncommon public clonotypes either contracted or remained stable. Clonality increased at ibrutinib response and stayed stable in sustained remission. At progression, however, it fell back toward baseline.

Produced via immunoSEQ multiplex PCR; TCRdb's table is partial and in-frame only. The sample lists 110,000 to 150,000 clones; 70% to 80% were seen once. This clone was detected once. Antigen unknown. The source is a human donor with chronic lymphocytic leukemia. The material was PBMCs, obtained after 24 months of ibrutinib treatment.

This CDR3 reads CASSLAGRGFGYGYTF. The CDR3 region has the DNA TGCGCCAGCAGCTTGGCCGGTCGGGGTTTCGGCTATGGCTACACCTTC. The chain has TRBV5-1 and TRBJ1-2; D is unresolved. The V end lost 0 bases, the J end lost 4 bases, and 16 bases lay between the germline ends. The CDR3 has 16 residues. Germline V gene sequence: CDR1 SGHRS, CDR2 YFSETQ. Full variable domain (rest looked up from reference TRBV5-1 and TRBJ1-2): KAGVTQTPRYLIKTRGQQVTLSCSPISGHRSVSWYQQTPGQGLQFLFEYFSETQRNKGNFPGRFSGRQFSNSRSEMNVSTLELGDSALYLCASSLAGRGFGYGYTFGSGTRLTVV.